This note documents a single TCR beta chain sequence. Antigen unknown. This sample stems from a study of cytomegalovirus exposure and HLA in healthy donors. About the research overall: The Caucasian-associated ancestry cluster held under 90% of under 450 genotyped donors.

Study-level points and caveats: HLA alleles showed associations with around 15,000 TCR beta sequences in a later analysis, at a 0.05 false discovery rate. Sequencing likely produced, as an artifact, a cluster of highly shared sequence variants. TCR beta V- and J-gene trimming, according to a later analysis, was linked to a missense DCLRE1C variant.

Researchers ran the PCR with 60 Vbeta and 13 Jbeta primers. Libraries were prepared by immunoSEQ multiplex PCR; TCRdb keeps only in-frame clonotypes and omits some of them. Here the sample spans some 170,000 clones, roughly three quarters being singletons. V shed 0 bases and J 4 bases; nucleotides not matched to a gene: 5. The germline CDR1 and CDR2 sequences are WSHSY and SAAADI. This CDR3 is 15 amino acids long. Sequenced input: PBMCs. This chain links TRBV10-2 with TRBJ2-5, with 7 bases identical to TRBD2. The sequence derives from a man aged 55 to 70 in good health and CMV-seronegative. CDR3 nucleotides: TGCGCCAGCAGTGAGTCGACGGGGGGACGAGAGACCCAGTACTTC. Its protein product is CASSESTGGRETQYF.